Listed below are T cell receptor beta chains from one sample, sequenced in a study of T-cell memory formation after mild COVID-19. TCRdb re-called the 5' RACE reads with MiXCR, one entry per CDR3 protein. Of a few hundred thousand distinct CDR3 sequences listed, around a sixth are singletons. The specimen was PBMCs or a T cell subset sorted from them (not recorded which). The receptors come from a young man who had mild COVID-19 (a few samples of this study predate the infection). Cell type and time point are not known. The conserved cysteine and the conserved F or W are not part of the CDR3 here. The D gene is left open where the match is weak. Expanded clones get a size class; other rows say once, few or many, or leave the size out.

- | TRBJ2-5 | TRBV6-2/TRBV6-3 | few | ASSYSWETQY
- | TRBJ1-2 | TRBV20-1 | - | SARAIGYT
TRBD1 | TRBJ1-3 | TRBV7-8 | many | ASSLVGTGVYDTIY
TRBD2 | TRBJ2-1 | TRBV7-2 | - | ASSPGGAMSNEQF
- | TRBJ1-1 | TRBV12-3/TRBV12-4 | - | ASSAWGRRNTEAF
TRBD2 | TRBJ2-3 | TRBV20-1 | - | SARDMGGTDTQY
- | TRBJ2-2 | TRBV14 | - | ASRRNRVAGELF
- | TRBJ1-1 | TRBV11-2 | few | ASSSSRPQTEAF
- | TRBJ2-5 | TRBV4-3 | few | ASSQDMRGQETQY
TRBD1 | TRBJ2-5 | TRBV7-6 | few | ASSTQTGYQETQY
- | TRBJ2-7 | TRBV20-1 | few | SASPQALGTYEQY
- | TRBJ2-3 | TRBV10-2 | few | ASSESWGTDTQY
- | TRBJ1-2 | TRBV7-9 | few | ASSLVLSYGYT
- | TRBJ2-1 | TRBV6-5 | - | ASWSGLREQF
- | TRBJ2-4 | TRBV19 | few | ASSMGDRKNIQY
TRBD1 | TRBJ1-3 | TRBV9 | - | ASSVEDRASGNTIY
TRBD2 | TRBJ2-2 | TRBV5-1 | many | ASSPGTSGGPRTGELF
- | TRBJ2-5 | TRBV4-1 | - | ASSQDLRIQETQY
- | TRBJ2-5 | TRBV7-2 | - | ASSWGGPPETQY
- | TRBJ1-2 | TRBV27 | few | AIRGFGGYT
TRBD2 | TRBJ2-1 | TRBV4-3 | few | ASSQGLDSYNEQF
- | TRBJ1-2 | TRBV6-2/TRBV6-3 | - | ASRPNPSRGQRNGYT
- | TRBJ2-3 | TRBV6-6 | - | ASSYSVSRTDTQY
TRBD2 | TRBJ2-1 | TRBV5-1 | many | ASSLRLAGDNDNEQF
TRBD1 | TRBJ2-2 | TRBV3-1 | few | ASSPLDRVENTGELF
- | TRBJ2-5 | TRBV3-1 | - | ASSQEWETQY
TRBD1 | TRBJ1-2 | TRBV27 | - | ASSRLAGQPRGYT
- | TRBJ2-5 | TRBV18 | few | ASSPPGAMETQY
- | TRBJ1-2 | TRBV7-8 | - | ASSPVCGRAGGYT
- | TRBJ2-5 | TRBV20-1 | few | SARDSGETQY
TRBD1 | TRBJ2-3 | TRBV12-3/TRBV12-4 | few | ASSFRAGGSDTQY
TRBD2 | TRBJ2-5 | TRBV18 | - | ASSPSGQETQY
- | TRBJ2-3 | TRBV11-2 | many | ASSSFRDPPPDTQY
- | TRBJ2-1 | TRBV27 | - | ATLSREQF
TRBD1 | TRBJ2-2 | TRBV5-1 | - | ASSPPGQGTGELF
- | TRBJ2-2 | TRBV7-2 | many | ASSQLNRGELF
- | TRBJ2-3 | TRBV9 | - | ASSVGLGGTDTQY
- | TRBJ2-5 | TRBV12-3/TRBV12-4 | many | ASSLDSPETQY
TRBD1 | TRBJ1-2 | TRBV7-2 | - | ASSPRDRVEYGYT